This is a list of T cell receptor beta chains from one sample in a study of post-analysis software for immune sequencing data. TCRdb ran MiXCR on the PCR reads and lists one entry per CDR3 protein. The table includes about 570,000 distinct CDR3 sequences, under 40% detected once. Sequenced material: blood. All receptors come from a girl aged 2 to 17 with multiple sclerosis. The CDR3 runs from the conserved cysteine through the conserved F or W. D genes are given only for firm matches. Rows give clone size only sometimes, using once, few, many, or a class for an expanded clone.

TRBV5-1,NA,TRBJ2-5,many,TGCGCCAGCAGCCCGGACCGGGAGACCCAGTACTTC,CASSPDRETQYF
TRBV2,NA,TRBJ2-2,NA,TGTGCCAGCAGTGAACAGGAAGACACCGGGGAGCTGTTTTTT,CASSEQEDTGELFF
TRBV28,NA,TRBJ2-1,NA,TGTGCCAGCACGTACGGGGGCTCCTACAATGAGCAGTTCTTC,CASTYGGSYNEQFF
TRBV5-6,NA,TRBJ2-7,few,TGTGCCAGCAGCGACTGGACCTACGAGCAGTACTTC,CASSDWTYEQYF
TRBV7-2,NA,TRBJ2-1,NA,TGTGCCAGCAGCTTACATCAGAAGCGGTACTACAATGAGCAGTTCTTC,CASSLHQKRYYNEQFF
TRBV5-1,NA,TRBJ1-1,NA,TGCGCCAGCAGTCTGGTTAGGGGGAGCACTGAAGCTTTCTTT,CASSLVRGSTEAFF
TRBV24-1,NA,TRBJ2-3,NA,TGTGCCACCAGTGGTCGGCCCGGGGATACGCAGTATTTT,CATSGRPGDTQYF
TRBV7-2,NA,TRBJ2-3,NA,TGTGCCAGCAGCTTACGGTTCCCAGATACGCAGTATTTT,CASSLRFPDTQYF
TRBV7-8,TRBD2,TRBJ2-5,NA,TGTGCCAGCAGCCTCCGACTAGCGGGGGGCGGAAGGGCCAGAGAGACCCAGTACTTC,CASSLRLAGGGRARETQYF
TRBV7-9,TRBD1,TRBJ1-1,NA,TGTGCCAGCAGCTCGCTACAGGGGGGTGAAGCTTTCTTT,CASSSLQGGEAFF
TRBV2,NA,TRBJ2-1,NA,TGTGCCAGCAGTGAACGGGCAGGCCAGCAGTTCTTC,CASSERAGQQFF
TRBV5-1,NA,TRBJ2-7,NA,TGCGCCAGCAGCTGGGATGGGGCTAGCACTCTCGAGCAGTACTTC,CASSWDGASTLEQYF
TRBV12-5,TRBD1,TRBJ2-3,NA,TGTGCTAGTGGTGATGGGACAGGGCCCGCAGATACGCAGTATTTT,CASGDGTGPADTQYF
TRBV18,NA,TRBJ2-4,once,TGTGCCAGCTCACTGACCGAAGAAAACATTCAGTACTTC,CASSLTEENIQYF
TRBV12-3/TRBV12-4,NA,TRBJ1-5,NA,TGTGCCAGCAGTTTTTCACAGGGACATCAGCCCCAGCATTTT,CASSFSQGHQPQHF
TRBV25-1,NA,TRBJ1-2,NA,TGTGCCAGCAGCGGGGTGGACGGCTATGGCTACACCTTC,CASSGVDGYGYTF
TRBV19,NA,TRBJ2-5,NA,TGTGCCAGTAGTATAGGAACACCCCAGGGAGAGACCCAGTACTTC,CASSIGTPQGETQYF
TRBV11-3,NA,TRBJ2-3,few,TGTGCCAGCAGCTTAATCTTAACAGATACGCAGTATTTT,CASSLILTDTQYF
TRBV5-1,NA,TRBJ1-4,NA,TGCGCCAGCAGCCCAACAGGGACAACTAATGAGAAACTGTTTTTT,CASSPTGTTNEKLFF
TRBV29-1,NA,TRBJ1-1,NA,TGCAGCGTTGAAGATACAGGCACTGAAGCTTTCTTT,CSVEDTGTEAFF
TRBV7-9,NA,TRBJ1-5,few,TGTGCCAGCAGCTCGGGAATTTATCAGCCCCAGCATTTT,CASSSGIYQPQHF
TRBV24-1,NA,TRBJ2-5,NA,TGTGCCACCAGTGATTTCAAGACGCCCGGGACCCAGTACTTC,CATSDFKTPGTQYF
TRBV29-1,TRBD1,TRBJ1-5,many,TGCAGCGTTGGACAGGGGACCAATCAGCCCCAGCATTTT,CSVGQGTNQPQHF
TRBV12-5,NA,TRBJ2-7,once,TGTGCTAGTCGCCCACTCTACGAGCAGTACTTC,CASRPLYEQYF
TRBV4-2,NA,TRBJ1-6,few,TGTGCCAGCAGCCAAGACAGCTCCTATAATTCACCCCTCCACTTT,CASSQDSSYNSPLHF
TRBV20-1,TRBD2,TRBJ2-1,NA,TGCAGTGCTAGTGGACTAGCGGGGGGCCTACACGATGAGCAGTTCTTC,CSASGLAGGLHDEQFF
TRBV15,NA,TRBJ1-2,few,TGTGCCACCAGCAGAGGACAACAAGATCATGGCTACACCTTC,CATSRGQQDHGYTF
TRBV29-1,TRBD2,TRBJ2-7,few,TGCAGCGTTGACACCTCGGGGGGTTACTACAATGAGCAGTACTTC,CSVDTSGGYYNEQYF
TRBV9,TRBD2,TRBJ2-1,NA,TGTGCCAGCAGCGTCCCTAGCGGGGGACACCGACGGGATGAGCAGTTCTTC,CASSVPSGGHRRDEQFF
TRBV2,NA,TRBJ2-5,few,TGTGCCAGCAGTGCCCCAAGGGGGGAGACCCAGTACTTC,CASSAPRGETQYF
TRBV20-1,TRBD2,TRBJ2-3,NA,TGCAGTGCCCTCCTAGCGGGGAGGAGCACAGATACGCAGTATTTT,CSALLAGRSTDTQYF
TRBV5-1,NA,TRBJ2-7,NA,TGCGCCAGCAGCTTGACACAGGGACACGAGCAGTACTTC,CASSLTQGHEQYF
TRBV10-3,TRBD1,TRBJ1-2,few,TGTGCCATCAGGACAGGGGACAAAACAAACTATGGCTACACCTTC,CAIRTGDKTNYGYTF
TRBV5-1,TRBD1,TRBJ2-3,few,TGCGCCAGCAGCTTGGGACAGGGGGTTGGCACAGATACGCAGTATTTT,CASSLGQGVGTDTQYF
TRBV10-3,NA,TRBJ2-2,NA,TGTGCCATCAGTGGGTCCGGGATAGCGAACACCGGGGAGCTGTTTTTT,CAISGSGIANTGELFF
TRBV7-2,TRBD2,TRBJ2-4,few,TGTGCCAGCAGCTTAGCAGGACTAGTATCTCAGTACTTC,CASSLAGLVSQYF
TRBV4-1,TRBD1,TRBJ2-7,many,TGCGCCAGCAGCCAAGATGGGACAGGGGGCGCGTCCGAGCAGTACTTC,CASSQDGTGGASEQYF
TRBV7-9,NA,TRBJ2-7,NA,TGTGCCAGCAGCCAATACCCGGGACTTCTTTACAATGAGCAGTACTTC,CASSQYPGLLYNEQYF
TRBV5-5,NA,TRBJ2-5,many,TGTGCCAGCGCAACCTCTGGAAGGGGAGAGACCCAGTACTTC,CASATSGRGETQYF
TRBV20-1,TRBD2,TRBJ2-5,NA,TGCAGTGCTAGAGAGACTAGCGGGCGGGAGACCCAGTACTTC,CSARETSGRETQYF
TRBV5-1,TRBD1,TRBJ2-7,few,TGCGCCAGCAGCCACGGACAGGGTGTTTCCTACGAGCAGTACTTC,CASSHGQGVSYEQYF
TRBV5-1,TRBD1,TRBJ1-2,few,TGCGCCAGCAGCTTGGCCGGGACAGGGGATTCTGGCTACACCTTC,CASSLAGTGDSGYTF
TRBV7-2,NA,TRBJ1-2,NA,TGTGCCAGCAGCTTAGCCAGGGCGCTATATGGCTACACCTTC,CASSLARALYGYTF
TRBV18,TRBD1,TRBJ1-2,NA,TGTGCCAGCTCACGTCTCGTACAGGGGATGGATGGCTACACCTTC,CASSRLVQGMDGYTF
TRBV6-5,NA,TRBJ1-4,NA,TGTGCCAGCAGTACTACAGGGCTCGTTAATGAAAAACTGTTTTTT,CASSTTGLVNEKLFF
TRBV9,NA,TRBJ1-5,NA,TGTGCCAGCAGCGTAGATCCCGGTCAGCCCCAGCATTTT,CASSVDPGQPQHF
TRBV3-1,NA,TRBJ2-3,NA,TGTGCCAGCAGCCAAGACATCAGGCAAAATACGCAGTATTTT,CASSQDIRQNTQYF
TRBV20-1,NA,TRBJ2-7,NA,TGCAGTGCTAGGGGACCTAATCGATACGAGCAGTACTTC,CSARGPNRYEQYF
TRBV29-1,NA,TRBJ2-5,NA,TGCAGCGTTGGAGAAATTCCGGGGACCCAGTACTTC,CSVGEIPGTQYF
TRBV11-2,TRBD1,TRBJ2-1,few,TGTGCCAGCAGCCCTACCGGGACAGGGGCTTATGAGCAGTTCTTC,CASSPTGTGAYEQFF
TRBV18,NA,TRBJ2-5,NA,TGTGCCAGCTCACCAATGGAAGAGACCCAGTACTTC,CASSPMEETQYF
TRBV3-1,NA,TRBJ2-1,NA,TGTGCCAGCAGCCAAAGCGCAAGCTCCTACAATGAGCAGTTCTTC,CASSQSASSYNEQFF
TRBV6-6,NA,TRBJ1-1,few,TGTGCCAGCAGTCGCGAGGGGAACACTGAAGCTTTCTTT,CASSREGNTEAFF
TRBV3-1,NA,TRBJ2-1,few,TGTGCCAGCAGCCAAAGAGCCGGTGAGCAGTTCTTC,CASSQRAGEQFF
TRBV6-5,NA,TRBJ2-7,few,TGTGCCAGCAGTAGAAACAGGGTCTCCTACGAGCAGTACTTC,CASSRNRVSYEQYF
TRBV20-1,NA,TRBJ2-5,NA,TGCAGTGCCCCGACCGGACCAGCCCGAGAGACCCAGTACTTC,CSAPTGPARETQYF
TRBV15,NA,TRBJ2-1,few,TGTGCCACCAGCAAATTAGGTGACAATGAGCAGTTCTTC,CATSKLGDNEQFF
TRBV5-6,NA,TRBJ2-7,few,TGTGCCAGCAGCTTGGGGGACTTCCAACCTACCTACGAGCAGTACTTC,CASSLGDFQPTYEQYF
TRBV20-1,TRBD1,TRBJ1-1,few,TGCAGTGCTAGAGATCTGGGACAGGGTACGAACACTGAAGCTTTCTTT,CSARDLGQGTNTEAFF